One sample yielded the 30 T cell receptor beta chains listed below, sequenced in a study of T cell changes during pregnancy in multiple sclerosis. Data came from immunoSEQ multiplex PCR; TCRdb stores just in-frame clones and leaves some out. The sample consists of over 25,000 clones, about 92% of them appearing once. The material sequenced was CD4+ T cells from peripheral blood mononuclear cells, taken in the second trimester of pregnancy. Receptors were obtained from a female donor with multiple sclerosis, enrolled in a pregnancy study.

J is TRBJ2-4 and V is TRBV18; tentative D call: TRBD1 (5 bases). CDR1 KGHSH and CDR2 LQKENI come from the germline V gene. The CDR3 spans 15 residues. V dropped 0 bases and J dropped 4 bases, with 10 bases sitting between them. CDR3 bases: TGTGCCAGCTCACCACCGTCAGGGATAAAAAACATTCAGTACTTC. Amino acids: CASSPPSGIKNIQYF.

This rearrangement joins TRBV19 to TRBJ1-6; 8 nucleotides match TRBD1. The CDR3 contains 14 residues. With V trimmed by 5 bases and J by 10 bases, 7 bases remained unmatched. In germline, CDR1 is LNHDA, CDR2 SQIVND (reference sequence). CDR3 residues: CASSGGQGGSPLHF. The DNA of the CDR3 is TGTGCCAGTAGTGGTGGACAGGGTGGCTCACCCCTCCACTTT.

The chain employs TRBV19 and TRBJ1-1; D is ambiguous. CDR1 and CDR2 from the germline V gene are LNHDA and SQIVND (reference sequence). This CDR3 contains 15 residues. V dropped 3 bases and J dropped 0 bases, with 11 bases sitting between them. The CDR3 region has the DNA TGTGCCAGTAGTATCGGGAGACGTTTGAACACTGAAGCTTTCTTT. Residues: CASSIGRRLNTEAFF.

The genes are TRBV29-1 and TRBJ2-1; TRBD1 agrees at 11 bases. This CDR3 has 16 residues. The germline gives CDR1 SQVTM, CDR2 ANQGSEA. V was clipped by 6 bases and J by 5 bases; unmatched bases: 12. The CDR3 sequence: CSVRRTGGEDNNEQFF. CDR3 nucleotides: TGCAGCGTCCGCAGGACAGGGGGCGAAGATAACAATGAGCAGTTCTTC.

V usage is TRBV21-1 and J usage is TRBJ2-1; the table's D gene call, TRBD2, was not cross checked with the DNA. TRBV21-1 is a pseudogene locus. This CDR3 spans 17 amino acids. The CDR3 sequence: CASSKGGLAGPYNEQFF. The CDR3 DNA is TGTGCCAGCAGCAAAGGCGGACTAGCGGGGCCCTACAATGAGCAGTTCTTC.

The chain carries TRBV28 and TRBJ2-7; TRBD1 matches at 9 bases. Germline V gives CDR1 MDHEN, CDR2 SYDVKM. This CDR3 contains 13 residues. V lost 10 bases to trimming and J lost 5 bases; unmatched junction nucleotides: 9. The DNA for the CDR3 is TGTGCCATCATGCCGGGACAGGGAAACGAGCAGTACTTC. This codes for CAIMPGQGNEQYF.

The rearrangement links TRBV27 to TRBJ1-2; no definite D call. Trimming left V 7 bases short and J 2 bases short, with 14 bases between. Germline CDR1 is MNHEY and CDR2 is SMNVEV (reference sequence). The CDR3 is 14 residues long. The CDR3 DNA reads TGTGCCAGCACCCCACGGAGGCAGAACTATGGCTACACCTTC. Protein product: CASTPRRQNYGYTF.

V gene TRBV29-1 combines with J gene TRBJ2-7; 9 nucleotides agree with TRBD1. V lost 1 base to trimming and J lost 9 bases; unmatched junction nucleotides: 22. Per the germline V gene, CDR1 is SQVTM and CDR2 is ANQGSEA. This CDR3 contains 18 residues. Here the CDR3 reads CSVEVVPGTGKGLRVQYF. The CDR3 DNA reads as TGCAGCGTTGAAGTGGTCCCGGGGACAGGGAAGGGGCTACGAGTGCAGTACTTC.

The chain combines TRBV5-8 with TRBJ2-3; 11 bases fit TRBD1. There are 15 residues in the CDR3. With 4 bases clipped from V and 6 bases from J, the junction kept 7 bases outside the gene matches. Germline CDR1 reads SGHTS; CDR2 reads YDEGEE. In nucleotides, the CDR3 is TGTGCCAGCAGCCCAGGACAGGGGGCGGGGGATACGCAGTATTTT. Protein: CASSPGQGAGDTQYF.

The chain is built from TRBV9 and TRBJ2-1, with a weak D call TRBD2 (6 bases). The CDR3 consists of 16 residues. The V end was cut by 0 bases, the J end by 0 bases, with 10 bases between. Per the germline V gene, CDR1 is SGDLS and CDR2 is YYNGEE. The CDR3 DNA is TGTGCCAGCAGCGTAGGCGGGACCGGCTCCTACAATGAGCAGTTCTTC. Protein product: CASSVGGTGSYNEQFF.

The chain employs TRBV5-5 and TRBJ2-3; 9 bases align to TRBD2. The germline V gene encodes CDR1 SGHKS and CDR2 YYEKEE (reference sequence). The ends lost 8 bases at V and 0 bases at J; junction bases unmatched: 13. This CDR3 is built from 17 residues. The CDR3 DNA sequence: TGTGCCAGTGTAGCTAGCGGGACCCCTTCTAGCACAGATACGCAGTATTTT. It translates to CASVASGTPSSTDTQYF.

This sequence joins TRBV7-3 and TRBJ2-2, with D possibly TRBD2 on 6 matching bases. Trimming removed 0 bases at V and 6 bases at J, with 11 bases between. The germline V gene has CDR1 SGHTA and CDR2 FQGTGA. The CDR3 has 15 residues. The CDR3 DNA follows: TGTGCCAGCAGCTTAACCCCCCGGGAGCCCGGGGAGCTGTTTTTT. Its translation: CASSLTPREPGELFF.

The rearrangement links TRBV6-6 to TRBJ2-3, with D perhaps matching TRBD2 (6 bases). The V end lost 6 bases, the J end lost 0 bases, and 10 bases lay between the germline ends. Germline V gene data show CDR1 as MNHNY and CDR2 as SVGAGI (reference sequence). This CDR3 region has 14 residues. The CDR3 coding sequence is TGTGCCAGCAGCGGGAGCCCTAGCACAGATACGCAGTATTTT. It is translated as CASSGSPSTDTQYF.

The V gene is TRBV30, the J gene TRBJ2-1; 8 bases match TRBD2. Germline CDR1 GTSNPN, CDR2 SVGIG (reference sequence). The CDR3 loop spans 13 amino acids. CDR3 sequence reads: CAWGGGRWNEQFF. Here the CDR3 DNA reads TGTGCTTGGGGGGGCGGGAGGTGGAATGAGCAGTTCTTC.

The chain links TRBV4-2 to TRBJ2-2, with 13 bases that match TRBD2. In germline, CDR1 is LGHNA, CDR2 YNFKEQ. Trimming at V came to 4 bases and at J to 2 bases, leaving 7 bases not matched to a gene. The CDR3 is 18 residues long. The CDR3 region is CASSRELAGGGNTGELFF. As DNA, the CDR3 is TGTGCCAGCAGCCGAGAACTAGCGGGAGGGGGTAACACCGGGGAGCTGTTTTTT.

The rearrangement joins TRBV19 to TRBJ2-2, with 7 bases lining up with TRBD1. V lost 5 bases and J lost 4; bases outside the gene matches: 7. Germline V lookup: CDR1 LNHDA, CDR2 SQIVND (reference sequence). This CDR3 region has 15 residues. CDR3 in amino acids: CASSAKDRSTGELFF. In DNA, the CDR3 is TGTGCCAGTAGTGCTAAGGACAGGAGCACCGGGGAGCTGTTTTTT.

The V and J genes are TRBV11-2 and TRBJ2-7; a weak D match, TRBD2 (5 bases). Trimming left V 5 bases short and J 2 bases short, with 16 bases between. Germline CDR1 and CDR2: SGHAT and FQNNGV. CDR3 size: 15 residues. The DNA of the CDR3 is TGTGCCAGCAGCCAAGAGTGGACTGTCGCCTACGAGCAGTACTTC. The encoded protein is CASSQEWTVAYEQYF.

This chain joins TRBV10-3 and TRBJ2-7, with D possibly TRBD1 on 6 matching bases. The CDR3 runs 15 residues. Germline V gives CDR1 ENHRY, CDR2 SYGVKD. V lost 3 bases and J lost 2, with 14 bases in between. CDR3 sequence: CAISEGLGATYEQYF. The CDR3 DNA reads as TGTGCCATCAGTGAAGGGTTGGGGGCAACCTACGAGCAGTACTTC.

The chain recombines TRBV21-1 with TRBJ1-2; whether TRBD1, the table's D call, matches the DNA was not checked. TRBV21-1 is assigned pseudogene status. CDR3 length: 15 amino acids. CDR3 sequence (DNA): TGTGCCAGCAGCAGGCGTCAGGGGCTCTGCTATGGCTACACCTTC. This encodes CASSRRQGLCYGYTF.

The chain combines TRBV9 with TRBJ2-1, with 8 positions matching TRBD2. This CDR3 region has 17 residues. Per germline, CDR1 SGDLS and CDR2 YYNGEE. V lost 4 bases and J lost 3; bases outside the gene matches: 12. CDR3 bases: TGTGCCAGCAGCCCCGAAGCGGTAGCGGGGTTCTACAATGAGCAGTTCTTC. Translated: CASSPEAVAGFYNEQFF.

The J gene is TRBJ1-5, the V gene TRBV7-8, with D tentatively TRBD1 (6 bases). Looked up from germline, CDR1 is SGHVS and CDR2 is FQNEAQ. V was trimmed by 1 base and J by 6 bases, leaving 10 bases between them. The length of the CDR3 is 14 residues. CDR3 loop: CASSLGQVSQPQHF. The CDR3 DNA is TGTGCCAGCAGCTTAGGACAGGTTTCTCAGCCCCAGCATTTT.

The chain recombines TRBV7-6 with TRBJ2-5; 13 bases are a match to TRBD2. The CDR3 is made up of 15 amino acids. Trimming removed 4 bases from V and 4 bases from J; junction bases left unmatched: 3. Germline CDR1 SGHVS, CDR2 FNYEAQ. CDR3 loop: CASSWTSGSGETQYF. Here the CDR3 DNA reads TGTGCCAGCAGCTGGACTAGCGGGAGTGGAGAGACCCAGTACTTC. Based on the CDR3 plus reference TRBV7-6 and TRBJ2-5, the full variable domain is GAGVSQSPRYKVTKRGQDVALRCDPISGHVSLYWYRQALGQGPEFLTYFNYEAQQDKSGLPNDRFSAERPEGSISTLTIQRTEQRDSAMYRCASSWTSGSGETQYFGPGTRLLVL.

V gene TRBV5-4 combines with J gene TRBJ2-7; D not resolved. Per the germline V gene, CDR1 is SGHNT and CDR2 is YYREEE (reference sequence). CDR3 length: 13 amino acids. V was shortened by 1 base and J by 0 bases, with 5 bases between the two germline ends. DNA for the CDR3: TGTGCCAGCAGCTTGAGGAGCTCCTACGAGCAGTACTTC. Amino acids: CASSLRSSYEQYF.

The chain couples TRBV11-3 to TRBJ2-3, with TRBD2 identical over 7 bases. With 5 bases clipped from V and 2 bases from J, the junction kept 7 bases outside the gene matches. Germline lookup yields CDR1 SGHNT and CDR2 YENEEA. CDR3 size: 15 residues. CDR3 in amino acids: CASSPGTILTDTQYF. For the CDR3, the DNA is TGTGCCAGCAGCCCTGGGACTATCCTCACAGATACGCAGTATTTT.

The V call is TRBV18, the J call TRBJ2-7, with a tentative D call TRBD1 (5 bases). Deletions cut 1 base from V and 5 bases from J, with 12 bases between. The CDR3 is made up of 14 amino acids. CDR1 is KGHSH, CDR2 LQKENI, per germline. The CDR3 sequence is CASSPQNRNNEQYF. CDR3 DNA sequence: TGTGCCAGCTCACCACAGAACAGGAACAACGAGCAGTACTTC.

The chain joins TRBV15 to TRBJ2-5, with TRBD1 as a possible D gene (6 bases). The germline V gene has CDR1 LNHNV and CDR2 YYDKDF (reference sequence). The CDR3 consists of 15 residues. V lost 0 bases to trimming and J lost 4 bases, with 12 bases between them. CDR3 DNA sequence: TGTGCCACCAGCAGAGATAGGACAGCCTTAGAGACCCAGTACTTC. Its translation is CATSRDRTALETQYF.

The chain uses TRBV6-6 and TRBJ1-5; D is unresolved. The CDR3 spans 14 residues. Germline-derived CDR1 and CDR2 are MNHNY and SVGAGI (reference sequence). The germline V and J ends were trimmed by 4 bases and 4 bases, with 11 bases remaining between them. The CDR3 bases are TGTGCCAGCAGTTCCAGGAACCTAAATCAGCCCCAGCATTTT. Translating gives CASSSRNLNQPQHF.

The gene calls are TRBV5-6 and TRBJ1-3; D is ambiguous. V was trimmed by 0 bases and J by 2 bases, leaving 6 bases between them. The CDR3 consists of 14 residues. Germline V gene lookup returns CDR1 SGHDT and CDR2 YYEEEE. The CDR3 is CASSLGRTGNTIYF. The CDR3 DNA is TGTGCCAGCAGCTTGGGGCGGACTGGAAACACCATATATTTT. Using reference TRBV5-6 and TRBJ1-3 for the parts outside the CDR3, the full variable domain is DAGVTQSPTHLIKTRGQQVTLRCSPKSGHDTVSWYQQALGQGPQFIFQYYEEEERQRGNFPDRFSGHQFPNYSSELNVNALLLGDSALYLCASSLGRTGNTIYFGEGSWLTVV.

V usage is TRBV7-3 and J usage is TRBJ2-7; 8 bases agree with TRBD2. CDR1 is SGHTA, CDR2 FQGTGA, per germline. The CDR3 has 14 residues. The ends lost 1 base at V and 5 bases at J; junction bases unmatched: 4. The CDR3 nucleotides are TGTGCCAGCAGCTTAAGCGGGAGGATCGACGAGCAGTACTTC. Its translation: CASSLSGRIDEQYF.

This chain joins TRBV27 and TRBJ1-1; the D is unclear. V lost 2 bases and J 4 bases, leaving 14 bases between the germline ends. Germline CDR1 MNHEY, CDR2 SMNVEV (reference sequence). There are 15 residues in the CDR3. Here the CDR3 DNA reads TGTGCCAGCAGTTTAATCGAGGGTTACGGCACTGAAGCTTTCTTT. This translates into CASSLIEGYGTEAFF.